These 27 T cell receptor gamma chains share one sample of origin, sequenced in a study of gamma delta lymphoproliferative disorders and STAT genes. TCRdb re-called clones from the multiplex PCR reads via CATT. The repertoire holds about 2,200 gamma-chain clones, with approximately 9.3% as singletons. The receptor sequences were amplified from genomic DNA of peripheral blood mononuclear cells. Sample: blood. These receptors all come from a human donor with gamma-delta T-cell large granular lymphocyte leukemia.

The gene calls are TRGV8 and TRGJ1 or TRGJ2. The J gene, left out of TCRdb, was set here by checking the DNA against germline. This CDR3 spans 12 amino acids. V lost 1 base to trimming and J lost 6 bases; unmatched junction nucleotides: 3. CDR1 and CDR2 from the germline V gene are VENAVY and YDSYNSRV. CDR3 loop: CATWDRPYKKLF. CDR3 nucleotide sequence: TGTGCCACCTGGGATAGACCTTATAAGAAACTCTTT.

Note on this clone: The DNA is omitted, as the CDR3 cannot be located on it reliably, and the CDR3 follows TCRdb's listing. TRGV4 is the V gene, and the J gene was not called. Germline V CDR1 and CDR2: EGSTGY, YDSYTSSV. Counting both end residues, the CDR3 totals 19 amino acids. The CDR3 sequence is CATWDGPLIRNSLAVEQHF.

As to this clone: Because the CDR3's place on the DNA is in doubt, the DNA is left out and the CDR3 is given as listed by TCRdb. The same CDR3 is also encoded by other DNA sequences in this sample. V gene assignment gives TRGV11, but the J gene was left uncalled. TRGV11 is labeled an ORF, and its function is uncertain. The CDR3 has 20 amino acids, counting both end residues. The CDR3 sequence is CTTVPAGRHRTRENYYKKLF.

This clone is categorized as hyperexpanded. The sample has other DNA sequences that encode this CDR3 too. This chain connects TRGV11 to TRGJ1 or TRGJ2. The J gene, missing from TCRdb, was assigned here through DNA to germline matching. TRGV11 is recorded as an ORF, its role being uncertain. The V segment lost 9 bases and the J segment 4 bases; nucleotides outside the gene matches: 12. This CDR3 comprises 14 residues. CDR3 residues: CACWVHTPYYKKLF. Here the CDR3 DNA reads TGTGCCTGCTGGGTACACACGCCGTATTATAAGAAACTCTTT.

This clone was found a few times. The chain recombines TRGV9 with TRGJ1 or TRGJ2. TCRdb supplies no J gene; here it was assigned by aligning the nucleotide sequence to germline. The CDR3 has 13 residues. Germline assignment: CDR1 GITISATS and CDR2 ISYDGTV (reference sequence). V lost 0 bases, J lost 5 bases, and 4 bases stayed unmatched. CDR3 residues: CALWEVAHYKKLF. Here the CDR3 DNA reads TGTGCCTTGTGGGAGGTGGCTCATTATAAGAAACTCTTT.

This clone was detected a few times. This rearrangement joins TRGV8 to TRGJP1. Because TCRdb records no J gene, it was assigned here through a match of the DNA to germline. CDR1 is VENAVY and CDR2 is YDSYNSRV in the germline V gene. Losses at the gene ends were 4 bases for V and 7 bases for J; bases not matched to a gene: 9. This CDR3 has 14 amino acids. The chain's CDR3 is CATWDRIFGWFKIF. CDR3 DNA sequence: TGTGCCACCTGGGACCGAATTTTTGGTTGGTTCAAGATATTT.

The chain joins TRGV4 to TRGJ1 or TRGJ2. The J gene, left out of TCRdb, was set here by checking the DNA against germline. The J segment lost 7 bases and the V segment lost 2 bases, leaving 8 bases of the junction unmatched. This CDR3 region has 13 residues. CDR1 is EGSTGY and CDR2 is YDSYTSSV in the germline V gene. Here the CDR3 reads CATWDALGYKKLF. The CDR3 bases are TGTGCCACCTGGGATGCCCTTGGGTATAAGAAACTCTTT.

In nucleotides, the CDR3 is TGTGCTGCGTGGGATTGGAATGGGAAGAAACTCTTT. Protein product: CAAWDWNGKKLF. The chain joins TRGV10 to TRGJ1 or TRGJ2. The J gene is not listed in TCRdb, so it was assigned here from a DNA match to germline. TRGV10 is an ORF for which the function is uncertain. The CDR3 has 12 amino acids. The ends lost 8 bases at V and 10 bases at J; junction bases unmatched: 12.

This chain uses TRGV2 with TRGJ1 or TRGJ2. TCRdb does not report a J gene; here it was assigned by matching the DNA to germline references. Trimming removed 0 bases from V and 6 bases from J; junction bases left unmatched: 11. Germline V lookup: CDR1 EGSNGY, CDR2 YDSYNSKV. The CDR3 runs 15 residues. In DNA form, the CDR3 reads TGTGCCACCTGGGACGGGCCACTCTTTGGTTATAAGAAACTCTTT. It yields the protein CATWDGPLFGYKKLF.

The chain is built from TRGV2 and TRGJP1. The J gene was not available in TCRdb and was assigned here by matching the DNA to germline segments. CDR1 and CDR2 (germline): EGSNGY, YDSYNSKV. V was pared by 0 bases and J by 1 base, with 2 bases of the junction left unmatched. The CDR3 length is 15 residues. CDR3 protein: CATWDGLTTGWFKIF. As DNA, the CDR3 is TGTGCCACCTGGGACGGGCTTACCACTGGTTGGTTCAAGATATTT.

Notes on this clone: The TCRdb record carries a much larger clone's protein, which differs from this DNA's translation at residue 5; a read error is the likely cause, and the protein listed here is the DNA translation. The chain has TRGV9 and TRGJP. Matching the DNA to germline supplied the J gene, which TCRdb does not give. The CDR3 runs 16 residues. Germline V gives CDR1 GITISATS, CDR2 ISYDGTV (reference sequence). The CDR3 loop is CALWGVEELGKKIKVF. The DNA of the CDR3 is TGTGCCTTGTGGGGGGTGGAAGAGTTGGGCAAAAAAATCAAGGTATTT.

Here the CDR3 reads CATWDGLIRKLF. The CDR3 DNA is TGTGCCACCTGGGACGGGCTAATCAGGAAACTCTTT. The chain employs TRGV2 and TRGJ1 or TRGJ2. No J segment appears in TCRdb, so it was assigned here by matching the sequence to germline. J was trimmed by 12 bases and V by 0 bases; bases with no gene match: 8. In germline, CDR1 is EGSNGY, CDR2 YDSYNSKV. This CDR3 has 12 residues.

In regard to this clone: The same CDR3 also results from other DNA sequences found in this sample. The J gene is TRGJP2, the V gene TRGV11. No J gene was available from TCRdb, and it was assigned here by a germline match of the DNA. TRGV11 is treated as an ORF (open reading frame) with a function not yet certain. The CDR3 spans 19 residues. Trimming cost V 0 bases and J 2 bases; bases outside gene matches: 12. The CDR3 DNA is TGTGCCTGCTGGATTAGGCACGTGTGGGGGGGGAGTAGTGATTGGATCAAGACGTTT. Its translation is CACWIRHVWGGSSDWIKTF.

This clone is medium-sized (0.01 to 0.1%) within its sample. The rearrangement uses TRGV10 and TRGJ1 or TRGJ2. The J gene was not available in TCRdb and was assigned here by matching the DNA to germline segments. TRGV10 is placed among ORFs of uncertain function. Trimming cost V 8 bases and J 8 bases; bases outside gene matches: 16. The CDR3 runs to 14 residues. The DNA of the CDR3 is TGTGCTGCGTGGGATTATATATCGTACCATAAGAAACTCTTT. It specifies CAAWDYISYHKKLF.

This clone is medium-sized (0.01 to 0.1%) by share. The chain joins TRGV3 to TRGJ1 or TRGJ2. The J gene is not listed in TCRdb, so it was assigned here from a DNA match to germline. The ends lost 3 bases at V and 0 bases at J; junction bases unmatched: 2. This CDR3 spans 13 amino acids. Germline V gene lookup returns CDR1 VTNTFY and CDR2 YDVSTARD (reference sequence). This CDR3 is CATWDGNYYKKLF. The CDR3, as DNA: TGTGCCACCTGGGACGGGAATTATTATAAGAAACTCTTT.

The V call is TRGV8, the J call TRGJ1 or TRGJ2. TCRdb does not report a J gene; here it was assigned by matching the DNA to germline references. Germline V gene sequence: CDR1 VENAVY, CDR2 YDSYNSRV. CDR3 size: 13 residues. V shed 3 bases and J 6 bases; nucleotides not matched to a gene: 8. The CDR3 region is CATWDFRGYKKLF. The DNA for the CDR3 is TGTGCCACCTGGGATTTTCGGGGTTATAAGAAACTCTTT.

A word on this clone: TCRdb lists the protein of a much larger clone for this DNA, which differs at residue 9, so this is likely a read error; the protein given here is translated from the DNA itself. The chain carries TRGV11 and TRGJ1 or TRGJ2. The J gene comes from matching the DNA to germline here; TCRdb lacks it. TRGV11 is treated as an ORF (open reading frame) with a function not yet certain. The CDR3 sequence is 14 residues long. Unmatched junction bases numbered 13, after V lost 9 bases and J lost 5 bases. CDR3 amino acids: CACWVHTPHYKKLF. CDR3 coding DNA: TGTGCCTGCTGGGTACACACGCCGCATTATAAGAAACTCTTT.

In this sample, this clone turned up a few times. V usage is TRGV8 and J usage is TRGJ1 or TRGJ2. No J gene is reported in TCRdb; it was inferred here by comparing the DNA with germline. V gave up 2 bases and J gave up 7 bases; unmatched junction bases: 11. CDR1 is VENAVY, CDR2 YDSYNSRV, per germline. The CDR3 extends over 14 amino acids. The CDR3 region has the DNA TGTGCCACCTGGGATACTGGAGGTGAGTATAAGAAACTCTTT. Its protein is CATWDTGGEYKKLF.

This clone was counted only a few times. The CDR3 DNA reads as TGTGCCACCTGGGACTCGGGATATAAGAAACTCTTT. Translation: CATWDSGYKKLF. V usage is TRGV5 and J usage is TRGJ1 or TRGJ2. No J segment appears in TCRdb, so it was assigned here by matching the sequence to germline. The CDR3 is 12 amino acids. V shed 3 bases, J shed 7 bases, and the junction held 6 bases outside the gene matches. In germline, CDR1 is VINAFY, CDR2 YDVSNSKD.

V and J are TRGV4 and TRGJ1 or TRGJ2. No J segment appears in TCRdb, so it was assigned here by matching the sequence to germline. The trim removed 5 bases at V and 1 base at J, leaving 2 bases unmatched. This CDR3 region has 12 residues. In germline, CDR1 is EGSTGY, CDR2 YDSYTSSV. The CDR3, as DNA: TGTGCCACCTGGGGTAATTATTATAAGAAACTCTTT. It encodes CATWGNYYKKLF.

The rearrangement joins TRGV2 to TRGJ1 or TRGJ2. The J gene comes from matching the DNA to germline here; TCRdb lacks it. The CDR3 is 10 residues long. The ends lost 9 bases at V and 10 bases at J; junction bases unmatched: 9. Germline V gene lookup returns CDR1 EGSNGY and CDR2 YDSYNSKV. The CDR3: CATHEGKKLF. The CDR3 bases are TGTGCCACCCACGAAGGGAAGAAACTCTTT.

This chain connects TRGV3 to TRGJ1 or TRGJ2. The J gene, absent from TCRdb, was called here by matching the DNA to germline. The junction had 7 bases not matched to a gene; V was cut back by 0 bases and J by 2 bases. The CDR3 length is 15 residues. In germline, CDR1 is VTNTFY, CDR2 YDVSTARD (reference sequence). In DNA form, the CDR3 reads TGTGCCACCTGGGACAGGCCTATTTATTATTATAAGAAACTCTTT. It yields the protein CATWDRPIYYYKKLF.

This clone has only a few counts. This rearrangement joins TRGV4 to TRGJ1 or TRGJ2. Here the J gene was assigned by germline matching of the DNA, as TCRdb has none. Germline CDR1 reads EGSTGY; CDR2 reads YDSYTSSV. Germline trimming cut 0 bases from V and 7 bases from J; bases unmatched to any gene: 6. The CDR3 totals 13 residues. The CDR3 reads CATWDGQQYKKLF. Here the CDR3 DNA reads TGTGCCACCTGGGATGGGCAACAGTATAAGAAACTCTTT.

This clone is medium-sized within its sample. Because the CDR3's place on the DNA is in doubt, the DNA is left out and the CDR3 is given as listed by TCRdb. The V gene call is TRGV11, and the J gene call is absent. TRGV11 is sorted into the ORF group, with uncertain function. The CDR3 contains 16 residues when both ends are counted. CDR3 amino acids: CTTVPAGLGTCYKKLF.

The chain uses TRGV10 and TRGJP1. No J gene was available from TCRdb, and it was assigned here by a germline match of the DNA. TRGV10 is sorted into the ORF group, with uncertain function. V was clipped by 8 bases and J by 5 bases; unmatched bases: 12. This CDR3 is built from 15 residues. CDR3 region: CAAWEFGGTGWFKIF. CDR3 in DNA: TGTGCTGCGTGGGAATTCGGGGGAACTGGTTGGTTCAAGATATTT.

This clone occurred a few times. The sample holds other DNA sequences that translate to the same CDR3. This sequence joins TRGV9 and TRGJP. In the absence of a J gene in TCRdb, the DNA was matched to germline to assign it here. Germline V gives CDR1 GITISATS, CDR2 ISYDGTV (reference sequence). The V segment lost 3 bases and the J segment 4 bases; nucleotides outside the gene matches: 3. The CDR3 contains 16 residues. The CDR3 DNA sequence: TGTGCCTTGTGGGAGCCCCAAGAGTTGGGCAAAAAAATCAAGGTATTT. Amino acid sequence: CALWEPQELGKKIKVF.

This clone came up a few times. The chain uses TRGV8 and TRGJ1 or TRGJ2. Here the J gene was assigned by germline matching of the DNA, as TCRdb has none. Per germline, CDR1 VENAVY and CDR2 YDSYNSRV. Trimming cost V 4 bases and J 4 bases; bases outside gene matches: 4. This CDR3 comprises 12 residues. The DNA for the CDR3 is TGTGCCACCTGGGACCACTATTATAAGAAACTCTTT. Its protein product is CATWDHYYKKLF.